The sequence of this T cell receptor (beta chain) was determined in a study of beta chain features in type 1 diabetes. In the study overall: Patients and healthy donors were similar in age, gender and cell yields.

Points from the study as a whole: Any PCR bias toward short templates would affect both groups alike.

The whole isolated RNA underwent reverse transcription, so sequencing captured expressed TCRB transcripts. Libraries were prepared by immunoSEQ multiplex PCR; TCRdb keeps only in-frame clonotypes and omits some of them. The sample comprises more than 300,000 clones, about 15% of which are singletons, and about 0.02% rests with the top ten. Regarding this clone: Its antigen is not known.

Germline V gene sequence: CDR1 GTSNPN, CDR2 SVGIG (reference sequence). The ends were cut back, 0 bases at V and 3 bases at J, with 17 bases in the middle. The CDR3 has 16 residues. The sample was naive CD4+ T cells from blood. This TCR was sampled from a woman in her late teens or twenties in good health. The chain links TRBV30 to TRBJ1-1, with TRBD1 as a possible D gene (6 bases). The CDR3 nucleotides are TGTGCCTGGAGTGTTAAGGGGGGGCTGGTGTACACTGAAGCTTTCTTT. It codes for CAWSVKGGLVYTEAFF.